These 28 T cell receptor beta chains share one sample of origin, sequenced in a study of blood T cell repertoires in COVID-19. Clones were sequenced by immunoSEQ multiplex PCR, and TCRdb holds only the in-frame ones, with some missing. This sample has approximately 100,000 clones, with about 92% found just once. Specimen: peripheral blood. The receptors were sampled from a man over 45 with active COVID-19.

This clone occurred once. V gene TRBV27 combines with J gene TRBJ1-5; 8 bases fit TRBD1. V was pared by 6 bases and J by 1 base, with 8 bases of the junction left unmatched. Germline V CDR1 and CDR2: MNHEY, SMNVEV (reference sequence). The CDR3 consists of 16 residues. The CDR3 region is CASSQTGGNSNQPQHF. DNA of the CDR3: TGTGCCAGCAGCCAAACAGGGGGAAACAGCAATCAGCCCCAGCATTTT.

The sample holds one count of this clone. This chain links TRBV7-8 with TRBJ2-7; 8 positions match TRBD2. Germline V gene sequence: CDR1 SGHVS, CDR2 FQNEAQ. V lost 3 bases and J lost 6; bases outside the gene matches: 4. The CDR3 totals 13 residues. CDR3 coding DNA: TGTGCCAGCAGCTTTCCCGGGACTAGCGAGCAGTACTTC. Amino acids: CASSFPGTSEQYF.

The rearrangement links TRBV4-2 to TRBJ2-1; 8 positions match TRBD2. Unmatched junction bases numbered 1, after V lost 2 bases and J lost 1 base. CDR3 length: 15 residues. Germline CDR1 reads LGHNA; CDR2 reads YNFKEQ. The CDR3 sequence is CASSQTSGSYNEQFF. The CDR3, as DNA: TGTGCCAGCAGCCAAACTAGCGGATCCTACAATGAGCAGTTCTTC.

This chain links TRBV6-5 with TRBJ1-1; 8 bases match TRBD1. Looked up from germline, CDR1 is MNHEY and CDR2 is SVGAGI. CDR3 length equals 12 residues. V was clipped by 4 bases and J by 11 bases; unmatched bases: 6. The CDR3 bases are TGTGCCAGCAGTTCCCAGGGGGCCCACGCTTTCTTT. It encodes CASSSQGAHAFF.

J is TRBJ2-2 and V is TRBV11-2; D unresolved. The germline gives CDR1 SGHAT, CDR2 FQNNGV. V lost 3 bases to trimming and J lost 3 bases, with 14 bases between them. The CDR3 is made up of 16 amino acids. CDR3 loop: CASSFGLRPDTGELFF. The CDR3 DNA reads TGTGCCAGCAGCTTCGGTTTGCGGCCCGACACCGGGGAGCTGTTTTTT.

This chain connects TRBV30 to TRBJ2-2, with 10 bases aligning to TRBD2. Per the germline V gene, CDR1 is GTSNPN and CDR2 is SVGIG (reference sequence). CDR3 size: 18 residues. J gave up 3 bases and V 3 bases, and 13 bases lay outside the gene matches. For the CDR3, the DNA is TGTGCCTGGAGATGGGGAAACCTAGCGGGAGATGACACCGGGGAGCTGTTTTTT. It translates to CAWRWGNLAGDDTGELFF.

The chain is built from TRBV6-6 and TRBJ2-4; TRBD1 matches 7 bases. The germline gives CDR1 MNHNY, CDR2 SVGAGI (reference sequence). The trim removed 5 bases at V and 3 bases at J, leaving 13 bases unmatched. The CDR3 extends over 17 amino acids. CDR3 in amino acids: CASSPRPTGSGKNIQYF. DNA of the CDR3: TGTGCCAGCAGTCCAAGACCGACAGGGTCGGGCAAAAACATTCAGTACTTC.

This rearrangement joins TRBV7-2 to TRBJ1-5, with D uncertain. The CDR3 extends over 16 amino acids. V was cut by 5 bases and J by 6 bases, with 20 bases left in between. CDR1 and CDR2 from the germline V gene are SGHTA and FQGNSA. CDR3 nucleotide sequence: TGTGCCAGCAGCCCCGCGACCGGGAACAACTTTCAGCCCCAGCATTTT. It is translated as CASSPATGNNFQPQHF.

V usage is TRBV7-9 and J usage is TRBJ2-1; 8 bases match TRBD1. From germline, CDR1 is SEHNR and CDR2 FQNEAQ (reference sequence). The CDR3 is 16 amino acids. J gave up 8 bases and V 3 bases, and 12 bases lay outside the gene matches. CDR3 nucleotides: TGTGCCAGCAGCTTCGCTCCAGGGGGCTCTCGCTATGAGCAGTTCTTC. As protein: CASSFAPGGSRYEQFF.

The chain has TRBV7-8 and TRBJ1-6; TRBD1 agrees at 9 bases. The CDR3 runs 15 residues. Germline V gene data show CDR1 as SGHVS and CDR2 as FQNEAQ. V was pared by 5 bases and J by 10 bases, with 9 bases of the junction left unmatched. CDR3 nucleotide sequence: TGTGCCAGCAGCCCGGGACAGGGTTCGGGATCACCCCTCCACTTT. Translation gives CASSPGQGSGSPLHF.

The V and J genes are TRBV7-9 and TRBJ1-2; tentative D call: TRBD1 (6 bases). V was shortened by 5 bases and J by 1 base, with 14 bases between the two germline ends. The CDR3 has 15 amino acids. Germline V gene sequence: CDR1 SEHNR, CDR2 FQNEAQ (reference sequence). In DNA form, the CDR3 reads TGTGCCAGCAGCCCCCCCAACAGGGATAACTATGGCTACACCTTC. This encodes CASSPPNRDNYGYTF.

CDR3 protein: CASRTGVGSDTQYF. In nucleotides, the CDR3 is TGTGCCAGCAGGACAGGGGTAGGATCAGATACGCAGTATTTT. V gene TRBV6-5 combines with J gene TRBJ2-3, with 8 bases lining up with TRBD1. This CDR3 spans 14 amino acids. Germline V gives CDR1 MNHEY, CDR2 SVGAGI. J was trimmed by 4 bases and V by 6 bases; bases with no gene match: 6.

The chain is built from TRBV19 and TRBJ1-6; no reliable D call. Germline CDR1 LNHDA, CDR2 SQIVND (reference sequence). There are 15 residues in the CDR3. Trimming removed 3 bases at V and 9 bases at J, with 15 bases between. CDR3 DNA: TGTGCCAGTAGTATTAGCGAGGGAGTCGGTTCACCCCTCCACTTT. Translating gives CASSISEGVGSPLHF.

The V gene is TRBV5-1, the J gene TRBJ2-1, with 7 bases aligning to TRBD2. V gave up 3 bases and J gave up 4 bases; unmatched junction bases: 4. The CDR3 spans 14 residues. Germline-derived CDR1 and CDR2 are SGHRS and YFSETQ. The CDR3 spells CASSSRGEYNEQFF. In nucleotides, the CDR3 is TGCGCCAGCAGCTCCCGGGGGGAATACAATGAGCAGTTCTTC.

The chain is built from TRBV30 and TRBJ2-1, with D maybe TRBD1 (6 bases). The V gene lost 8 bases and the J gene lost 7 bases, with 18 bases spanning the gap. The CDR3 loop spans 13 amino acids. Germline V gene lookup returns CDR1 GTSNPN and CDR2 SVGIG (reference sequence). The CDR3: CARGYRVGNEQFF. The CDR3 coding sequence is TGTGCCCGCGGGTACAGGGTAGGGAATGAGCAGTTCTTC.

This chain connects TRBV7-9 to TRBJ2-1, with D perhaps TRBD2 (6 bases). V lost 2 bases and J lost 3, with 14 bases in between. The CDR3 loop spans 16 amino acids. In germline, CDR1 is SEHNR, CDR2 FQNEAQ (reference sequence). The CDR3 DNA reads as TGTGCCAGCAGCTTACGGGGCGGGACGAGCTACAATGAGCAGTTCTTC. Amino acids: CASSLRGGTSYNEQFF.

The V gene is TRBV11-3, the J gene TRBJ2-2; D not resolved. Germline assignment: CDR1 SGHNT and CDR2 YENEEA. V was cut by 1 base and J by 2 bases, with 8 bases left in between. The CDR3 extends over 15 amino acids. Here the CDR3 reads CASSLGASNTGELFF. The CDR3 DNA is TGTGCCAGCAGCTTAGGGGCCTCAAACACCGGGGAGCTGTTTTTT.

The chain has TRBV5-3 and TRBJ1-5, with a weak D call TRBD1 (6 bases). TRBV5-3 is labeled an ORF, and its function is uncertain. The CDR3 length is 17 residues. V gave up 3 bases and J gave up 4 bases, with 20 bases separating them. CDR3 in amino acids: CARSCASNRDTNQPQHF. CDR3 bases: TGTGCCAGAAGCTGTGCATCTAACCGGGACACGAATCAGCCCCAGCATTTT.

The genes are TRBV28 and TRBJ2-1; 10 bases align to TRBD2. V trimming: 6 bases; J trimming: 5 bases; junction bases outside the gene matches: 7. The CDR3 is 15 amino acids. The germline V gene has CDR1 MDHEN and CDR2 SYDVKM. The CDR3 DNA sequence: TGTGCCAGCAGCCCAGCGGGAGGGCCCCACAATGAGCAGTTCTTC. Translation: CASSPAGGPHNEQFF.

The chain is built from TRBV28 and TRBJ2-1; 9 nucleotides agree with TRBD2. The germline CDR1 and CDR2 sequences are MDHEN and SYDVKM. Trimming at V came to 10 bases and at J to 1 base, leaving 2 bases not matched to a gene. The CDR3 totals 13 residues. The CDR3 DNA follows: TGTGCCAACAGCGGGAGGTCCTACAATGAGCAGTTCTTC. Translated: CANSGRSYNEQFF.

V and J are TRBV6-5 and TRBJ2-7, with 8 bases lining up with TRBD2. Germline lookup yields CDR1 MNHEY and CDR2 SVGAGI. Trimming cost V 6 bases and J 4 bases; bases outside gene matches: 2. The CDR3 is 12 amino acids. The CDR3 loop is CASRGGGYEQYF. The CDR3 region has the DNA TGTGCCAGCAGGGGCGGGGGGTACGAGCAGTACTTC.

The chain joins TRBV14 to TRBJ2-1, with 7 nucleotides matching TRBD2. This CDR3 has 14 amino acids. Looked up from germline, CDR1 is SGHDN and CDR2 is FVKESK. V lost 6 bases to trimming and J lost 0 bases; unmatched junction nucleotides: 2. This CDR3 is CASRSGNSYNEQFF. The CDR3 region has the DNA TGTGCCAGCAGGAGCGGGAACTCCTACAATGAGCAGTTCTTC.

V and J are TRBV7-9 and TRBJ2-7; 8 bases match TRBD1. Germline V CDR1 and CDR2: SEHNR, FQNEAQ (reference sequence). This CDR3 region has 17 residues. Trimming took 0 bases from V and 4 from J; bases not matched to a gene: 11. The CDR3 reads CASSLAVGQGPEYEQYF. CDR3 nucleotide sequence: TGTGCCAGCAGCTTAGCGGTCGGACAGGGCCCTGAGTACGAGCAGTACTTC.

V usage is TRBV19 and J usage is TRBJ2-1; 16 bases are shared with TRBD2. The V gene end was trimmed by 3 bases and the J gene end by 8 bases; junction bases not matched to a gene: 4. CDR1 and CDR2 (germline): LNHDA, SQIVND (reference sequence). CDR3 length: 16 amino acids. CDR3 region: CASSILGLAGGYEQFF. The CDR3 bases are TGTGCCAGTAGTATCCTGGGACTAGCGGGAGGGTATGAGCAGTTCTTC.

This chain links TRBV6-5 with TRBJ2-3; 7 bases align to TRBD2. Germline assignment: CDR1 MNHEY and CDR2 SVGAGI. The V segment lost 2 bases and the J segment 4 bases; nucleotides outside the gene matches: 9. CDR3 length: 16 residues. CDR3 sequence (DNA): TGTGCCAGCAGTTACGAGGCTAGCGGAGGCGCAGATACGCAGTATTTT. It encodes CASSYEASGGADTQYF.

This clone came up a few times. The V call is TRBV11-2, the J call TRBJ1-4; TRBD1 agrees at 8 bases. With V trimmed by 1 base and J by 7 bases, 5 bases remained unmatched. Germline lookup yields CDR1 SGHAT and CDR2 FQNNGV. The CDR3 has 15 residues. The DNA for the CDR3 is TGTGCCAGCAGCTTAGCCAGGACAGGGACTGAAAAACTGTTTTTT. Amino acid sequence: CASSLARTGTEKLFF.

This chain links TRBV7-6 with TRBJ2-3; D is perhaps TRBD2 (7 bases). From germline, CDR1 is SGHVS and CDR2 FNYEAQ. Trimming stripped 5 bases from V and 5 bases from J, with 17 bases between. The CDR3 totals 15 residues. The CDR3 DNA reads as TGTGCCAGCAGCCCCTCAAGGGGGGGGAGAGATACGCAGTATTTT. This encodes CASSPSRGGRDTQYF.

This chain uses TRBV2 with TRBJ2-7, with a tentative D call TRBD1 (5 bases). Germline V gene lookup returns CDR1 SNHLY and CDR2 FYNNEI. This CDR3 region has 12 residues. V lost 2 bases and J 5 bases, leaving 7 bases between the germline ends. The CDR3 coding sequence is TGTGCCAGCAGTGAACAGGGTCACGAGCAGTACTTC. Amino acid sequence: CASSEQGHEQYF.